These 4 T cell receptor beta chains originate from one sample sequenced in a study of cytomegalovirus exposure and HLA in healthy donors. In the PCR, 60 Vbeta and 13 Jbeta primers were used. The method was immunoSEQ multiplex PCR; TCRdb's version includes in-frame clones alone and lacks a portion of them. The table lists over 55,000 clones, roughly 75% of them singletons, with around 4.2% in the top ten. The sequencing sample was made of PBMCs. These receptors were collected from a woman aged 25 to 45 in good health and CMV-seronegative.

V and J are TRBV4-1 and TRBJ2-1; 11 nucleotides agree with TRBD1. V lost 1 base and J lost 1; bases outside the gene matches: 0. Germline CDR1 and CDR2: MGHRA and YSYEKL. The CDR3 loop spans 16 amino acids. The CDR3 spells CASSQGDRGSYNEQFF. The CDR3 DNA is TGCGCCAGCAGCCAAGGGGACAGGGGGTCCTACAATGAGCAGTTCTTC.

The V gene is TRBV9, the J gene TRBJ1-5; D unclear. There are 13 residues in the CDR3. Trimming took off 0 bases at V and 4 bases at J, with 5 bases between the two ends. The germline V gene encodes CDR1 SGDLS and CDR2 YYNGEE. The DNA of the CDR3 is TGTGCCAGCAGCGTAGAAGCGAATCAGCCCCAGCATTTT. Its protein is CASSVEANQPQHF.

The V and J genes are TRBV6-5 and TRBJ2-7; 14 bases are shared with TRBD2. CDR1 is MNHEY and CDR2 is SVGAGI in the germline V gene. Trimming took 6 bases from V and 5 from J; bases not matched to a gene: 6. This CDR3 contains 15 residues. For the CDR3, the DNA is TGTGCCAGCAGCATGGGACTAGCGGGAGTCAACGAGCAGTACTTC. It translates to CASSMGLAGVNEQYF.

The chain combines TRBV29-1 with TRBJ2-3; weak D call: TRBD2 (6 bases). Germline V gene lookup returns CDR1 SQVTM and CDR2 ANQGSEA. Trimming cost V 3 bases and J 6 bases, with 16 bases left between them. The CDR3 consists of 14 residues. CDR3 DNA sequence: TGCAGCGTTGATCCCGGGACTCGGGCGGATACGCAGTATTTT. Translated: CSVDPGTRADTQYF.